The entry below gives a single T cell receptor (beta chain) sequence along with its context. What it binds is not known. The data belong to a study of cytomegalovirus exposure and HLA in healthy donors. Study findings and constraints: Listed as cytomegalovirus-associated were about 160 TCR beta chains.

60 Vbeta and 13 Jbeta primers were used in PCR. Clones were read by immunoSEQ multiplex PCR, and TCRdb kept only the in-frame ones, dropping some. The sample totals roughly 65,000 clones. Sequencing was carried out using PBMCs. The sequence came from a boy aged 5-17 years in good health and CMV-seronegative.

The chain's CDR3 is CASSGQDSESNQPQHF. The CDR3 DNA sequence: TGTGCCAGCAGCGGCCAGGACAGCGAAAGCAATCAGCCCCAGCATTTT. The rearrangement links TRBV7-9 to TRBJ1-5; D might be TRBD1 (6 bases). Per germline, CDR1 SEHNR and CDR2 FQNEAQ (reference sequence). The CDR3 loop spans 16 amino acids. The V and J ends lost 5 bases and 1 base respectively, with 15 bases between them.